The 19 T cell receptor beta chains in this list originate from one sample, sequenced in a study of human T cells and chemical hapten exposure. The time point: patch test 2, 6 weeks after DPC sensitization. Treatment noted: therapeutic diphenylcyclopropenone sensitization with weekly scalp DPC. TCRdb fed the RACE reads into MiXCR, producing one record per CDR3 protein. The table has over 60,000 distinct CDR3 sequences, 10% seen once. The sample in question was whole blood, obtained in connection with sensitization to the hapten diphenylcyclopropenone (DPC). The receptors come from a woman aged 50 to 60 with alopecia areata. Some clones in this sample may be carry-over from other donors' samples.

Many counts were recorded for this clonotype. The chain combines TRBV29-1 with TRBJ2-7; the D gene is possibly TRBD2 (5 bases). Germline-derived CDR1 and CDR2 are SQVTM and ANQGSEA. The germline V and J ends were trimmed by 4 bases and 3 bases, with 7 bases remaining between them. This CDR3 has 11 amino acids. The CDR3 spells CSVVRGYEQYF. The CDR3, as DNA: TGCAGCGTTGTTCGGGGCTACGAGCAGTACTTC.

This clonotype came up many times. DNA of the CDR3: TGTGCCAGCAGCCCCAGTCCCCGTAGCGGGAGTCTGGGGAAAAACATTCAGTACTTC. Translating it yields CASSPSPRSGSLGKNIQYF. The V call is TRBV3-1, the J call TRBJ2-4; 9 bases agree with TRBD2. V was clipped by 4 bases and J by 4 bases; unmatched bases: 17. CDR1 LGHDT and CDR2 YNNKEL come from the germline V gene (reference sequence). This CDR3 is built from 19 residues.

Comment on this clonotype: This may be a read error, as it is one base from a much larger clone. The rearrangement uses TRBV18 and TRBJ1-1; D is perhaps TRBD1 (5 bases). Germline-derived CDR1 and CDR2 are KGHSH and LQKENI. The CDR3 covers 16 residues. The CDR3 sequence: CTSSPPEGSWNTEAFF. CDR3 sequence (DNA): TGTACCAGCTCACCACCGGAGGGGTCGTGGAACACTGAAGCTTTCTTT.

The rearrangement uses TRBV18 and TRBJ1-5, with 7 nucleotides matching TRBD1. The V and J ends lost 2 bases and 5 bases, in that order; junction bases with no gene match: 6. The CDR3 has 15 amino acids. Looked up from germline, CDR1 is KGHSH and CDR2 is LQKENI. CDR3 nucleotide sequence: TGTGCCAGCTCACCAATGACAGGGTTCGATCAGCCCCAGCATTTT. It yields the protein CASSPMTGFDQPQHF.

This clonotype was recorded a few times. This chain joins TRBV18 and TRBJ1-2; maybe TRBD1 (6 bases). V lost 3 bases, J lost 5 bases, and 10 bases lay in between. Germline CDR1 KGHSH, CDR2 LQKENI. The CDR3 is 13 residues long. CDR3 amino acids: CASSPDRRYGYTF. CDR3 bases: TGTGCCAGCTCACCGGACAGAAGATATGGCTACACCTTC.

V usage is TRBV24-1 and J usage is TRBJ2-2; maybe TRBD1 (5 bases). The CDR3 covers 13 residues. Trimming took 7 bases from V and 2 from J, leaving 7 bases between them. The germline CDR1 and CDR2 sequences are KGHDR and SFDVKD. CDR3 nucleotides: TGTGCCACCAGCAGGGATAACACCGGGGAGCTGTTTTTT. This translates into CATSRDNTGELFF.

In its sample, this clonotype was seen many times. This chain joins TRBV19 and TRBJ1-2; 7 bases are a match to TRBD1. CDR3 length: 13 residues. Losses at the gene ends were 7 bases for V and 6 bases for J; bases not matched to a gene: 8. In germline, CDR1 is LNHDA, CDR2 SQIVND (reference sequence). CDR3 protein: CASTLRQGDGYTF. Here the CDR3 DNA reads TGTGCCAGTACTTTACGACAGGGTGATGGCTACACCTTC.

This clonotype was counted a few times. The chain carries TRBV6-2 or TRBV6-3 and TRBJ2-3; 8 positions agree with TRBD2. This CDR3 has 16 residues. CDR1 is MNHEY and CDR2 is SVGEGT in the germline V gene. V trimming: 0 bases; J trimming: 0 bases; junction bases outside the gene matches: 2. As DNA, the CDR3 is TGTGCCAGCAGTTACTCGCCTAGCGGGAGCACAGATACGCAGTATTTT. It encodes CASSYSPSGSTDTQYF.

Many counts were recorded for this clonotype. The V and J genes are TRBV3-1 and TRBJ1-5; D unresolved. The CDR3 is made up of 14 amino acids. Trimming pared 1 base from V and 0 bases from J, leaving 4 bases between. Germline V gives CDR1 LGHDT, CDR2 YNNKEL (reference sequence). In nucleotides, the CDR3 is TGTGCCAGCAGCCAAGGCGCTAGCAATCAGCCCCAGCATTTT. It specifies CASSQGASNQPQHF. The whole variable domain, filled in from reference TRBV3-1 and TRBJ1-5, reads DTAVSQTPKYLVTQMGNDKSIKCEQNLGHDTMYWYKQDSKKFLKIMFSYNNKELIINETVPNRFSPKSPDKAHLNLHINSLELGDSAVYFCASSQGASNQPQHFGDGTRLSIL.

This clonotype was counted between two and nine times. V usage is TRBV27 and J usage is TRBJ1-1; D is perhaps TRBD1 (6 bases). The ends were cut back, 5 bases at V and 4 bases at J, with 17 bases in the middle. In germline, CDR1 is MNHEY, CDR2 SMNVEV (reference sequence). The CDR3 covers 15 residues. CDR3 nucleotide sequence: TGTGCCAGCAGTGTCTTTCTGGGGGGGCCCACTGAAGCTTTCTTT. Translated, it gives CASSVFLGGPTEAFF.

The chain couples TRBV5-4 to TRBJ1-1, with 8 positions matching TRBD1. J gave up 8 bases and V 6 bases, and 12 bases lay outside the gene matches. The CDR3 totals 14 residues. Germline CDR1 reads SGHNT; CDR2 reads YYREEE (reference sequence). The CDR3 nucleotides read TGTGCCAGCATACAACACAGGGGGGAAATGGAAGCTTTCTTT. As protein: CASIQHRGEMEAFF.

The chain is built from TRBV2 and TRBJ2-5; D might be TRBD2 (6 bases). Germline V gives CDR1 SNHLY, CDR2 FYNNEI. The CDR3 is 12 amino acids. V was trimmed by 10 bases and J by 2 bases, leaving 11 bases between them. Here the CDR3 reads CATKGLQETQYF. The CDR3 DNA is TGTGCCACCAAGGGACTGCAAGAGACCCAGTACTTC.

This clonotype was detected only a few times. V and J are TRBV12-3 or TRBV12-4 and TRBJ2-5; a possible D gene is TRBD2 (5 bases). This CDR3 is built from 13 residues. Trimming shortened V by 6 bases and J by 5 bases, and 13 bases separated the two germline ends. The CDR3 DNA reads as TGTGCCAGCAGCCTCGGGATGTGGGAGACCCAGTACTTC. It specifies CASSLGMWETQYF.

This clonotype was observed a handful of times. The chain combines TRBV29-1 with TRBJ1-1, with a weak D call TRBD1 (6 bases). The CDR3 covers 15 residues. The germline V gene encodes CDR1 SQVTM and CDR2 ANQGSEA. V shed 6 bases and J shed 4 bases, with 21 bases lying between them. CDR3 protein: CSVYLGATLGTEAFF. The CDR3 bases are TGCAGCGTGTATCTGGGGGCCACCTTGGGCACTGAAGCTTTCTTT.

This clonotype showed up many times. CDR3 sequence: CASSSRTSNYNEQFF. Here the CDR3 DNA reads TGTGCCAGCAGCTCCAGGACTAGTAACTACAATGAGCAGTTCTTC. This chain links TRBV7-2 with TRBJ2-1, with 7 nucleotides matching TRBD2. This CDR3 is built from 15 residues. J was trimmed by 3 bases and V by 4 bases; bases with no gene match: 6. The germline V gene has CDR1 SGHTA and CDR2 FQGNSA.

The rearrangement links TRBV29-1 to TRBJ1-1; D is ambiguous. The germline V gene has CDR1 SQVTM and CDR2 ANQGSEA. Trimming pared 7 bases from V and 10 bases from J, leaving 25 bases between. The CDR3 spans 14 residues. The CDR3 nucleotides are TGCAGCGCCGATAAGACGGGGAACACCGTGGGAGCTTTCTTT. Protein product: CSADKTGNTVGAFF.

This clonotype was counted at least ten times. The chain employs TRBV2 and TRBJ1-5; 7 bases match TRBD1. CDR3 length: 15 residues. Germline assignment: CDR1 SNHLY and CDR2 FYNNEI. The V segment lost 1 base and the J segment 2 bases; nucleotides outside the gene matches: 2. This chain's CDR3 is CASSEDGTGNQPQHF. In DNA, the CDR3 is TGTGCCAGCAGTGAAGACGGGACAGGCAATCAGCCCCAGCATTTT.

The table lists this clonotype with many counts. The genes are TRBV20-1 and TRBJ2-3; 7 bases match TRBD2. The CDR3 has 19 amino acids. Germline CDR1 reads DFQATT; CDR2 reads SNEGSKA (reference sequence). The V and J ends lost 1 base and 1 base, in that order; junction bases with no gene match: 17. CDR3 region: CSARVPGRRAPLGTDTQYF. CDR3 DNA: TGCAGTGCTAGAGTACCCGGGAGGAGGGCCCCTCTCGGCACAGATACGCAGTATTTT.

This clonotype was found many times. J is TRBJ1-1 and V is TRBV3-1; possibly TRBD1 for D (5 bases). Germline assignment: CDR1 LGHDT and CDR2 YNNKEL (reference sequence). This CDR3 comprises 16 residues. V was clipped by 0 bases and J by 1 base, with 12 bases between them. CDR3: CASSQDLIGENTEAFF. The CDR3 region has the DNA TGTGCCAGCAGCCAAGATCTAATAGGGGAGAACACTGAAGCTTTCTTT.